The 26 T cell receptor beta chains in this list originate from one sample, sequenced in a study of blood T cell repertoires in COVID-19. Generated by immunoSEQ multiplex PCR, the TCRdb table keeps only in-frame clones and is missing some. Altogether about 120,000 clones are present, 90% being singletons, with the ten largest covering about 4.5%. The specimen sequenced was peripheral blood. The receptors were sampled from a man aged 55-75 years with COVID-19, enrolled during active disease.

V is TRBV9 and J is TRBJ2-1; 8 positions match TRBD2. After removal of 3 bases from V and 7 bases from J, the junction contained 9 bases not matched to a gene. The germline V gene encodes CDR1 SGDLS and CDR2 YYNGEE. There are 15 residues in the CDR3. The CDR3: CASSGPGGGANEQFF. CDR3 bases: TGTGCCAGCAGCGGTCCCGGGGGGGGTGCTAATGAGCAGTTCTTC.

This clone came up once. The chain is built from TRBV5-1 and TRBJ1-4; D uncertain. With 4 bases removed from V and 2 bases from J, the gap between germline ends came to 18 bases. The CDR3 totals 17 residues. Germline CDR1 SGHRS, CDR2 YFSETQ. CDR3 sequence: CASSPRGPLGTNEKLFF. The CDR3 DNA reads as TGCGCCAGCAGCCCCCGCGGGCCTCTAGGGACTAATGAAAAACTGTTTTTT.

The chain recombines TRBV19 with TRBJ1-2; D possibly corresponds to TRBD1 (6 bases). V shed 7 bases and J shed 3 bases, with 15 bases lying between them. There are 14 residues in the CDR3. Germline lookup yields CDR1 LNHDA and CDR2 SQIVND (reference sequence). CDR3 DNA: TGTGCCAGTAACCCGCGGGGGCTCGACTATGGCTACACCTTC. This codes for CASNPRGLDYGYTF.

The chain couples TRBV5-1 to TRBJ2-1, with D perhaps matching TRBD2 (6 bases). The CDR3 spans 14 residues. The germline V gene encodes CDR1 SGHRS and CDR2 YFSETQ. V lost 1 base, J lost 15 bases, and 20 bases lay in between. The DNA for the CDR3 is TGCGCCAGCAGCTTGCCAGGGCCGATCAGGGAGGCGTTCTTC. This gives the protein CASSLPGPIREAFF.

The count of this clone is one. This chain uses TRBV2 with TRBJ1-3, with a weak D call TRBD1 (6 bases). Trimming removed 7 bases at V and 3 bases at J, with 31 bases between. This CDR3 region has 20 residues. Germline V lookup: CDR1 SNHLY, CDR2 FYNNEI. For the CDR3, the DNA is TGTGCCAGCACTGACCCCTTTACCGCCTACAGGGCTGTTAGTGGAAACACCATATATTTT. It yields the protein CASTDPFTAYRAVSGNTIYF.

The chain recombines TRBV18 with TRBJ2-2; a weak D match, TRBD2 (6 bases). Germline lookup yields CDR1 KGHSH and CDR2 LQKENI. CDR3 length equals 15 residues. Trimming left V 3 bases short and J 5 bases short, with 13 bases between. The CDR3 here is CASSPQGRETGELFF. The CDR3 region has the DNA TGTGCCAGCTCACCCCAGGGTCGGGAGACCGGGGAGCTGTTTTTT.

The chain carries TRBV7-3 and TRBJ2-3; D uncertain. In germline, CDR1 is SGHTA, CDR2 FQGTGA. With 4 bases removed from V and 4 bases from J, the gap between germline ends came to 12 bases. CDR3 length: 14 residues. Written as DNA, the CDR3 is TGTGCCAGCAGCTCCAATGGAGTGGCAGATACGCAGTATTTT. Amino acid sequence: CASSSNGVADTQYF. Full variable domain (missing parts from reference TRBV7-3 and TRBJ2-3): GAGVSQTPSNKVTEKGKYVELRCDPISGHTALYWYRQSLGQGPEFLIYFQGTGAADDSGLPNDRFFAVRPEGSVSTLKIQRTERGDSAVYLCASSSNGVADTQYFGPGTRLTVL.

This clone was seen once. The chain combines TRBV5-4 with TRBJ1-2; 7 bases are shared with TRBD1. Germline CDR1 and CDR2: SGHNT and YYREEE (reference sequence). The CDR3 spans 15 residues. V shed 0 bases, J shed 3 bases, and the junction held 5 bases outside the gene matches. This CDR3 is CASSLASTGDYGYTF. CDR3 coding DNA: TGTGCCAGCAGCTTGGCCAGCACAGGGGACTATGGCTACACCTTC.

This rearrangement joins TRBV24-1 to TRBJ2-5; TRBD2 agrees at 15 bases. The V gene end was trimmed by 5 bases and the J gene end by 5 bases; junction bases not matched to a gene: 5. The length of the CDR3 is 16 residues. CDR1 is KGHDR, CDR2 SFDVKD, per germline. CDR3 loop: CATSGSGLAGGETQYF. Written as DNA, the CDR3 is TGTGCCACCAGTGGGTCGGGACTAGCGGGAGGCGAGACCCAGTACTTC.

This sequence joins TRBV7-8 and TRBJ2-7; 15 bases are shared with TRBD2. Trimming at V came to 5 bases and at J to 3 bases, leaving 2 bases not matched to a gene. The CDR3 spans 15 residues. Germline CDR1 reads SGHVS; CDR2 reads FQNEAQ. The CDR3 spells CASSGGLAGGYEQYF. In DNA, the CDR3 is TGTGCCAGCAGCGGGGGACTAGCGGGAGGCTACGAGCAGTACTTC.

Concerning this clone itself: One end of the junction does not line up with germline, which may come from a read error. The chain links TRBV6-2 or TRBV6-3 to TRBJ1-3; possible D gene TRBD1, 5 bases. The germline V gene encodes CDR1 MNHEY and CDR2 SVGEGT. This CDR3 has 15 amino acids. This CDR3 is CASIYRDLSGNTIYF. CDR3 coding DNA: TGTGCCAGCATTTACCGGGACTTAAGTGGAAACACCATATATTTT.

CDR3 sequence (DNA): TGTGCCAGCAGTAAAACCCAGGACAGGGGGCAATCGTTCTTC. This sequence encodes CASSKTQDRGQSFF. This sequence joins TRBV6-5 and TRBJ2-1; 11 bases are shared with TRBD1. CDR1 is MNHEY, CDR2 SVGAGI, per germline. V shed 5 bases and J 15 bases; nucleotides not matched to a gene: 12. The CDR3 has 14 amino acids.

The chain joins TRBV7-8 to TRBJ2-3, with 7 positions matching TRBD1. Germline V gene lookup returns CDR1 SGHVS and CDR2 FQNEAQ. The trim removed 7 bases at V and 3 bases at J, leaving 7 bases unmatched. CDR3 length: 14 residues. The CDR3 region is CASTPGRGTDTQYF. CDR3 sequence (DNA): TGTGCCAGCACCCCCGGCAGGGGGACAGATACGCAGTATTTT.

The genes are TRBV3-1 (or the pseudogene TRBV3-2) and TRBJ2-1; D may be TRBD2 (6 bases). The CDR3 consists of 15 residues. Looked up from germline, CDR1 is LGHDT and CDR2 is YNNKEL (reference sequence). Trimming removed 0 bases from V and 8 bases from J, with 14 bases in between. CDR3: CASSQDLARRDEQFF. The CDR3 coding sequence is TGTGCCAGCAGCCAAGACTTAGCGCGGAGGGATGAGCAGTTCTTC.

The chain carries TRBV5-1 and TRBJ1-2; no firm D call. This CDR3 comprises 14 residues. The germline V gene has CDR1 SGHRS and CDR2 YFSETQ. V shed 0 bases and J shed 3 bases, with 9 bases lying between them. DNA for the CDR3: TGCGCCAGCAGCTTGGAGTTAGGAGACTATGGCTACACCTTC. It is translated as CASSLELGDYGYTF. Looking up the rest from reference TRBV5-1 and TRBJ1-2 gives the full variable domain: KAGVTQTPRYLIKTRGQQVTLSCSPISGHRSVSWYQQTPGQGLQFLFEYFSETQRNKGNFPGRFSGRQFSNSRSEMNVSTLELGDSALYLCASSLELGDYGYTFGSGTRLTVV.

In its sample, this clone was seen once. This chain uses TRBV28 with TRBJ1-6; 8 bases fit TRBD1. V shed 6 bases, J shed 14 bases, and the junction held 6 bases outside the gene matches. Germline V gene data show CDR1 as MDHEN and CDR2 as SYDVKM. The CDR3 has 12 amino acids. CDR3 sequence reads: CASRGGQDSLHF. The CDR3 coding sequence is TGTGCCAGCAGGGGGGGACAGGACTCCCTCCACTTT.

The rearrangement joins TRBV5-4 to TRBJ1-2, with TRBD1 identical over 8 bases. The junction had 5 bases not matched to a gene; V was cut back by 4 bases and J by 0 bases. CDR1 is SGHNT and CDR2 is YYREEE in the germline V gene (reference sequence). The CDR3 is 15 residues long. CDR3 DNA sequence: TGTGCCAGCAGCCTCTTGGGACAGGCTAACTATGGCTACACCTTC. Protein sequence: CASSLLGQANYGYTF. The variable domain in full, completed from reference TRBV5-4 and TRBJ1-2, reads ETGVTQSPTHLIKTRGQQVTLRCSSQSGHNTVSWYQQALGQGPQFIFQYYREEENGRGNFPPRFSGLQFPNYSSELNVNALELDDSALYLCASSLLGQANYGYTFGSGTRLTVV.

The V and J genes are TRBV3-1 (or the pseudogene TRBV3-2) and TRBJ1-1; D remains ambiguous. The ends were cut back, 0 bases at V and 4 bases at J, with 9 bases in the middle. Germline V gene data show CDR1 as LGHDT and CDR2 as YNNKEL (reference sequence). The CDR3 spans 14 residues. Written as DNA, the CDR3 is TGTGCCAGCAGCCAAGACGGAGGTGGCACTGAAGCTTTCTTT. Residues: CASSQDGGGTEAFF.

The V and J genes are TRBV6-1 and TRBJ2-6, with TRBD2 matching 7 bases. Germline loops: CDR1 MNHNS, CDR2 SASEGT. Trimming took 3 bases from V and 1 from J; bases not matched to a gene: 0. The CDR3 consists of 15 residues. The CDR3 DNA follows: TGTGCCAGCAGTGAGGGACTATCTGGGGCCAACGTCCTGACTTTC. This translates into CASSEGLSGANVLTF.

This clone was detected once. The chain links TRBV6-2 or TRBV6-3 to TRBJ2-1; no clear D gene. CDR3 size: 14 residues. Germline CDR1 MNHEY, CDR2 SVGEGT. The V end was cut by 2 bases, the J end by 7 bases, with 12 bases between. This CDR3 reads CASSYEAEVNEQFF. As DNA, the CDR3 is TGTGCCAGCAGTTACGAAGCTGAGGTAAATGAGCAGTTCTTC.

The CDR3 region is CASSVLPNTGELFF. The CDR3 nucleotides are TGTGCCAGCAGCGTACTCCCGAACACCGGGGAGCTGTTTTTT. V and J are TRBV7-3 and TRBJ2-2, with D hard to call. This CDR3 comprises 14 residues. The ends were cut back, 5 bases at V and 0 bases at J, with 7 bases in the middle. Looked up from germline, CDR1 is SGHTA and CDR2 is FQGTGA.

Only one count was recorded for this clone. CDR3 sequence reads: CASSLDGEETQYF. The CDR3 DNA reads as TGTGCCAGCAGCTTGGACGGAGAAGAGACCCAGTACTTC. This rearrangement joins TRBV5-8 to TRBJ2-5; D is undetermined. The ends were cut back, 0 bases at V and 3 bases at J, with 6 bases in the middle. Per germline, CDR1 SGHTS and CDR2 YDEGEE. This CDR3 is 13 amino acids long. Using reference TRBV5-8 and TRBJ2-5 for the parts outside the CDR3, the full variable domain is EAGVTQSPTHLIKTRGQQATLRCSPISGHTSVYWYQQALGLGLQFLLWYDEGEERNRGNFPPRFSGRQFPNYSSELNVNALELEDSALYLCASSLDGEETQYFGPGTRLLVL.

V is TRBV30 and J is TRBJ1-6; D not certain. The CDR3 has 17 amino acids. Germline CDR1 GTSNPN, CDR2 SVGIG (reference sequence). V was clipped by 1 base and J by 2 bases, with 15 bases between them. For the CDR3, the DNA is TGTGCCTGGAGTGCCCTCGACATTGGCCCCTATAATTCACCCCTCCACTTT. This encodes CAWSALDIGPYNSPLHF.

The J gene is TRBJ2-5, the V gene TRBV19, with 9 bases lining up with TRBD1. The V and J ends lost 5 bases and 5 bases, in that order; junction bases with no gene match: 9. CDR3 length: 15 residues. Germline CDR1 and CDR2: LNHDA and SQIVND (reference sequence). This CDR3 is CASSRSTGGVETQYF. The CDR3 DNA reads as TGTGCCAGTAGTCGATCCACAGGGGGCGTTGAGACCCAGTACTTC.

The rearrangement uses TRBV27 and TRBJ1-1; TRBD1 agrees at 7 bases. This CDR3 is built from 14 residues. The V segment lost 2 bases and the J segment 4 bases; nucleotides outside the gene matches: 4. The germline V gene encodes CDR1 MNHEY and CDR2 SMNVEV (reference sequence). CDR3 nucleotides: TGTGCCAGCAGTTTAAAGGGGGCGGCCACTGAAGCTTTCTTT. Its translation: CASSLKGAATEAFF.

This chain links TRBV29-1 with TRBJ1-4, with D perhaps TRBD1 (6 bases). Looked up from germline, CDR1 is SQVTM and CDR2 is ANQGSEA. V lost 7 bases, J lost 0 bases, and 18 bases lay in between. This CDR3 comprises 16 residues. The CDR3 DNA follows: TGCAGCGCAAGGACAGCAGGAGCTGCAACTAATGAAAAACTGTTTTTT. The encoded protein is CSARTAGAATNEKLFF.